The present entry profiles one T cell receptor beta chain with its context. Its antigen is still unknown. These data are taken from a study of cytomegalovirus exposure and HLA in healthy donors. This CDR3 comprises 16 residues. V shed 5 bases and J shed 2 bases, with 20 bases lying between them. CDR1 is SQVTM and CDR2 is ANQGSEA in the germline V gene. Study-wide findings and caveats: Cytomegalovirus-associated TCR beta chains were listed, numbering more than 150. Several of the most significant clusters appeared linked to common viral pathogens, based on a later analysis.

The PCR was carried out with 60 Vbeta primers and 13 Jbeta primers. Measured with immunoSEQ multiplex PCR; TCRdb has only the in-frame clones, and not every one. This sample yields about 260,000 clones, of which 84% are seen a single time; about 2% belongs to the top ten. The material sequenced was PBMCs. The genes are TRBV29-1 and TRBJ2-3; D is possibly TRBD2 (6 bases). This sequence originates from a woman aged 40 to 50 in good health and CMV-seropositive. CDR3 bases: TGCAGCGTTTCCAATCCGCCGGGACTTCACACAGATACGCAGTATTTT. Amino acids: CSVSNPPGLHTDTQYF.